This T cell receptor (beta chain) is drawn from a study of regulatory T cells in long-lasting Graves disease. Time point defined: newly diagnosed GD, antithyroid drugs for less than 3 months. PBMCs provided the RNA from which the TCR library was made. Researchers made TCR beta libraries by using iRepertoire HTBI primers and running Arm-PCR on CDR3 regions. One entry per CDR3 protein, called by TCRdb with MiXCR from the multiplex PCR reads. The sample records 400,000 to 500,000 distinct CDR3 sequences, around 15% being singletons. Separately, the same data were catalogued under a study of T cells in Graves' hyperthyroidism and ophthalmopathy.

The sample consisted of peripheral blood mononuclear cells (PBMCs), taken at new diagnosis, from a patient treated with antithyroid drugs. The TCR originated in a woman aged 50 to 60 with Graves disease.

The DNA for the CDR3 is TGCAGTGCTAGTCTAGGGGGCGCGTACAATGAGCAGTTCTTC. Protein sequence: CSASLGGAYNEQFF. The chain joins TRBV20-1 to TRBJ2-1, with 7 bases identical to TRBD1. The CDR3 has 14 amino acids. Losses at the gene ends were 3 bases for V and 4 bases for J; bases not matched to a gene: 6. In germline, CDR1 is DFQATT, CDR2 SNEGSKA (reference sequence).